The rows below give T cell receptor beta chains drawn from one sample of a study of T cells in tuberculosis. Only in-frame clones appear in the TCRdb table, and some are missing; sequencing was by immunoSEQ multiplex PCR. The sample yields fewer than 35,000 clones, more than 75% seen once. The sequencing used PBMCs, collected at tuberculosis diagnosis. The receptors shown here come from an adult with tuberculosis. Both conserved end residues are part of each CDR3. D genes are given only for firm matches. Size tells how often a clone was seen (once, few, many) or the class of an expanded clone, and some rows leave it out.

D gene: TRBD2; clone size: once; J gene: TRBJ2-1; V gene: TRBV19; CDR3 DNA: TGTGCCAGTAGGTCCCCTCCGGGACTAGCGGCCTCCTACAATGAGCAGTTCTTC; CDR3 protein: CASRSPPGLAASYNEQFF
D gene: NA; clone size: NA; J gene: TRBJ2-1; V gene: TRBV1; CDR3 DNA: TGCACCAGCAGCCAAGATGAGCGGGGGGCCCACAATGAGCAGTTCTTC; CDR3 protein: CTSSQDERGAHNEQFF
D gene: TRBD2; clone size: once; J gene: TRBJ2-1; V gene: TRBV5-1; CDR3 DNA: TGCGCCAGCAGCTTGGAGGGGAGGGACAATGAGCAGTTCTTC; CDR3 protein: CASSLEGRDNEQFF
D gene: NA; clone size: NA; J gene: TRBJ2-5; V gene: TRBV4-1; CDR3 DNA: TGCGCCAGCAGCCAGCCCCTCCGGGAGACCCAGTACTTC; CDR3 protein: CASSQPLRETQYF
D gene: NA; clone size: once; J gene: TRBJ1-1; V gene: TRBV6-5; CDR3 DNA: TGTGCCAGCAGTTACTCCAGGGGCCCTCTCCTTAGTGAAGCTTTCTTT; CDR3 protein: CASSYSRGPLLSEAFF
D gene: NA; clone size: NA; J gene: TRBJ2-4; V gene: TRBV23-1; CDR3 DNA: TGCGCCAGCAGTCAATCTGTGGGCCGTGAAAACATTCAGTACTTC; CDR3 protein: CASSQSVGRENIQYF
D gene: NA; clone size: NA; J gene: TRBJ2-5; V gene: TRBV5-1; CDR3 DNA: TGCGCCAGCAGCTTGGGGAGGGCGGGAACCCAGTACTTC; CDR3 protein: CASSLGRAGTQYF
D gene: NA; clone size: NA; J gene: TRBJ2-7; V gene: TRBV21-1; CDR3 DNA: TGTGCCAGCAGCAAAGTCATCTGTGGGGGCAAGGGTCCCCTCTACGAGCAGTACTTC; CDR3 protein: CASSKVICGGKGPLYEQYF
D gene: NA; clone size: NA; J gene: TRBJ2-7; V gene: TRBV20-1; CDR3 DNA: TGCAGTGCTCGACAGTCCTACGAGCAGTACTTC; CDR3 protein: CSARQSYEQYF
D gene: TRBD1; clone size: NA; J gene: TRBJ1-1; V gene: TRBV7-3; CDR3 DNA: TGTGCCAGCAGCGAGACAGGGGGCAAGGGAGCTTTCTTT; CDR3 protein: CASSETGGKGAFF
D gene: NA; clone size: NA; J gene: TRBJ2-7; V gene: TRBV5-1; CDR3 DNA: TGCGCCAGCAGCTTGGGTGGCCCCTCGGGTTTGGAGCAGTACTTC; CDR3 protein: CASSLGGPSGLEQYF